This passage covers 21 T cell receptor beta chains from one sample sequenced in a study of blood T cells in healthy people across ages. For the second PCR, which ran for about 7 to 11 cycles, a sample-barcoded 5' primer and a J-beta primer mix were used. TCRdb used MiXCR to reprocess the 5' RACE reads, holding one entry per CDR3 protein. This table holds about 680,000 distinct CDR3 sequences, over 45% found once. Material for sequencing was blood. The receptors come from a woman aged 55-70 years in good health.

This chain uses TRBV7-2 with TRBJ2-7; D gene ambiguous. V was pared by 0 bases and J by 3 bases, with 6 bases between. This CDR3 has 13 residues. Looked up from germline, CDR1 is SGHTA and CDR2 is FQGNSA. The CDR3 coding sequence is TGTGCCAGCAGCTTAGCGTGGTACTACGAGCAGTACTTC. Its translation is CASSLAWYYEQYF.

The chain joins TRBV20-1 to TRBJ1-2; 7 nucleotides agree with TRBD1. The V gene end was trimmed by 4 bases and the J gene end by 7 bases; junction bases not matched to a gene: 12. The CDR3 runs to 14 residues. Germline CDR1 is DFQATT and CDR2 is SNEGSKA (reference sequence). The CDR3 sequence: CSANPGQAYRGYTF. CDR3 DNA: TGCAGTGCTAACCCCGGACAGGCCTATCGTGGCTACACCTTC.

This clonotype showed up just once. CDR3 in DNA: TGTGCCAGCAGCCAAGCTAGCGGGGCGAGCTCCTACAATGAGCAGTTCTTC. Encoded protein: CASSQASGASSYNEQFF. The chain combines TRBV4-2 with TRBJ2-1; 9 nucleotides match TRBD2. Trimming at V came to 1 base and at J to 0 bases, leaving 4 bases not matched to a gene. Germline V gene sequence: CDR1 LGHNA, CDR2 YNFKEQ. CDR3 size: 17 residues.

The chain links TRBV12-3 or TRBV12-4 to TRBJ2-1; TRBD2 agrees at 8 bases. Unmatched junction bases numbered 10, after V lost 9 bases and J lost 6 bases. The length of the CDR3 is 14 residues. CDR3 nucleotides: TGTGCCAGTAGCCTAGCGGGTAGGATCAATGAGCAGTTCTTC. This gives the protein CASSLAGRINEQFF.

The chain links TRBV29-1 to TRBJ1-1, with a weak D call TRBD1 (5 bases). V was pared by 1 base and J by 6 bases, with 9 bases between. Germline V gene sequence: CDR1 SQVTM, CDR2 ANQGSEA. The CDR3 consists of 12 residues. The CDR3 DNA reads TGCAGCGTTGAAGTACAGGCGCCTGAAGCTTTCTTT. This codes for CSVEVQAPEAFF.

Comments on this clonotype: The junction departs from the called germline gene at one end, perhaps through a read error. The V and J genes are TRBV5-1 and TRBJ1-2; D unresolved. The germline V gene encodes CDR1 SGHRS and CDR2 YFSETQ. CDR3 length equals 14 residues. The CDR3 DNA reads TGCGCCAGCAGCTTGGGAGATCCAGGCTATAGCTACACCTTC. It yields the protein CASSLGDPGYSYTF.

Of note for this clonotype: A much bigger clone sits one base away, suggesting this may be a read error. This chain connects TRBV7-9 to TRBJ1-1, with D possibly TRBD1 on 5 matching bases. The germline V gene has CDR1 SEHNR and CDR2 FQNEAQ (reference sequence). This CDR3 is built from 14 residues. CDR3 residues: CASSVAIGGTEAFF. The CDR3 DNA reads as TGTGCCAGCAGCGTAGCGATCGGGGGCACTGAAGCTTTCTTT.

V and J are TRBV4-3 and TRBJ1-1; no reliable D call. CDR1 is LGHNA and CDR2 is YSLEER in the germline V gene. CDR3 length: 15 residues. Deletions cut 0 bases from V and 4 bases from J, with 12 bases between. CDR3 DNA: TGCGCCAGCAGCCAAGACACCGGGCCGGGCACTGAAGCTTTCTTT. Translation: CASSQDTGPGTEAFF.

The chain is built from TRBV9 and TRBJ2-7; 8 nucleotides align to TRBD2. The J segment lost 1 base and the V segment lost 0 bases, leaving 3 bases of the junction unmatched. The germline gives CDR1 SGDLS, CDR2 YYNGEE. CDR3 length equals 15 residues. CDR3 coding DNA: TGTGCCAGCAGCGTAGGAATAGCGGGGTCCTACGAGCAGTACTTC. It is translated as CASSVGIAGSYEQYF.

This chain links TRBV25-1 with TRBJ2-5, with TRBD2 as a possible D gene (7 bases). The germline CDR1 and CDR2 sequences are MGHDK and SYGVNS. This CDR3 comprises 13 residues. Trimming shortened V by 7 bases and J by 5 bases, and 14 bases separated the two germline ends. Written as DNA, the CDR3 is TGTGCCAGCATGAGGGGGGGAATCGAGACCCAGTACTTC. Protein: CASMRGGIETQYF.

This clonotype has a handful of counts. This chain links TRBV4-3 with TRBJ2-7, with 7 bases identical to TRBD2. V lost 4 bases, J lost 3 bases, and 9 bases stayed unmatched. Germline V gene lookup returns CDR1 LGHNA and CDR2 YSLEER. There are 15 residues in the CDR3. The CDR3 DNA follows: TGCGCCAGCAGCCTGGCGGCTAGCGGATTCTACGAGCAGTACTTC. This sequence encodes CASSLAASGFYEQYF.

This clonotype was picked up a small number of times. The chain has TRBV7-2 and TRBJ2-1, with TRBD2 matching over 12 bases. The V gene end was trimmed by 6 bases and the J gene end by 8 bases; junction bases not matched to a gene: 11. Per germline, CDR1 SGHTA and CDR2 FQGNSA. CDR3 size: 16 residues. The CDR3 here is CASRPPAGTSGHEQFF. The CDR3 region has the DNA TGTGCCAGCAGACCTCCCGCCGGGACTAGCGGGCATGAGCAGTTCTTC.

This clonotype was detected many times. The chain has TRBV12-3 or TRBV12-4 and TRBJ2-2; the D gene could be TRBD1 or TRBD2 (5 bases each). The CDR3 consists of 15 residues. Between the trimmed V and J ends, which lost 2 bases and 4 bases, there was a span of 11 bases. The CDR3 protein is CASSLSGGGTGELFF. CDR3 sequence (DNA): TGTGCCAGCAGTTTAAGTGGTGGGGGCACCGGGGAGCTGTTTTTT.

The genes are TRBV20-1 and TRBJ2-5, with 13 nucleotides matching TRBD2. The J call may not be correct, given that the DNA end is closer to TRBJ2-7. CDR1 is DFQATT and CDR2 is SNEGSKA in the germline V gene (reference sequence). The length of the CDR3 is 13 residues. The CDR3 spells CSAGLAGAGEQYF. The CDR3 nucleotides are TGCAGTGCAGGACTAGCGGGAGCGGGCGAGCAGTACTTC.

This clonotype was seen more than once but under ten times. V is TRBV4-3 and J is TRBJ2-7, with 9 bases that match TRBD1. The CDR3 spans 16 residues. The V and J ends lost 3 bases and 5 bases, in that order; junction bases with no gene match: 11. Germline V lookup: CDR1 LGHNA, CDR2 YSLEER. Here the CDR3 reads CASSHQPGQGGHEQYF. The DNA for the CDR3 is TGCGCCAGCAGCCACCAACCGGGACAGGGAGGTCACGAGCAGTACTTC.

This clonotype was seen once. The chain uses TRBV30 and TRBJ2-7; maybe TRBD2 (5 bases). Germline assignment: CDR1 GTSNPN and CDR2 SVGIG (reference sequence). CDR3 size: 12 residues. V lost 3 bases, J lost 6 bases, and 12 bases lay in between. The CDR3 reads CAWRDEGAEQYF. For the CDR3, the DNA is TGTGCCTGGAGAGATGAGGGAGCCGAGCAGTACTTC.

This clonotype appeared many times. The CDR3: CSVVSLAGADEQFF. The DNA for the CDR3 is TGCAGCGTTGTATCACTAGCGGGAGCTGATGAGCAGTTCTTC. The genes are TRBV29-1 and TRBJ2-1, with 11 nucleotides matching TRBD2. The CDR3 spans 14 residues. The germline V gene encodes CDR1 SQVTM and CDR2 ANQGSEA. With V trimmed by 4 bases and J by 8 bases, 7 bases remained unmatched.

With regard to this clonotype: The junction departs from the called germline gene at one end, perhaps through a read error. This CDR3 is CASSFRGGANIQYF. The CDR3 region has the DNA TGTGCCAGTAGCTTTAGAGGGGGCGCAAACATTCAGTACTTC. The chain is built from TRBV7-2 and TRBJ2-5; 7 nucleotides line up with TRBD1. The J call may be mistaken, given a closer DNA end match to TRBJ2-4. This CDR3 spans 14 amino acids. CDR1 and CDR2 (germline): SGHTA, FQGNSA.

This clonotype has a single count. This sequence joins TRBV2 and TRBJ2-3; 12 nucleotides line up with TRBD2. Per the germline V gene, CDR1 is SNHLY and CDR2 is FYNNEI. V dropped 0 bases and J dropped 7; count of bases not matched to a gene: 8. This CDR3 spans 17 amino acids. CDR3 residues: CASSEALTSGGRNTQYF. The DNA for the CDR3 is TGTGCCAGCAGTGAAGCGCTTACTAGCGGGGGGAGAAATACGCAGTATTTT.

V is TRBV28 and J is TRBJ2-5; a weak D match, TRBD2 (5 bases). Germline CDR1 and CDR2: MDHEN and SYDVKM. There are 12 residues in the CDR3. The ends were cut back, 5 bases at V and 11 bases at J, with 15 bases in the middle. The CDR3 DNA reads TGTGCCAGCAGTGGGAACGAGGAGGAGCAGTACTTC. Protein product: CASSGNEEEQYF.

This clonotype was counted once. This chain uses TRBV10-2 with TRBJ2-1, with D possibly matching TRBD1 (6 bases). The CDR3 covers 14 residues. Trimming removed 2 bases from V and 8 bases from J, with 13 bases in between. Germline V gene lookup returns CDR1 WSHSY and CDR2 SAAADI. As DNA, the CDR3 is TGCGCCAGCAGTGAGCGGGCAGGGGATGATGAGCAGTTCTTC. Its protein product is CASSERAGDDEQFF.